This T cell receptor (beta chain) originates from a study of vaccination and CD4 T cells after COVID-19. General observations from the study: The rise in median SARS-CoV-2-reactive clonotypes, from approximately 21 to 40, was not significant.

Treatment of the sample: roughly 10-day PBMC culture with coronavirus spike peptide pools or control peptides (ViraFEST assay). After expanding antigen-specific T cells with peptide pools, ViraFEST sequenced their TCRs. The CDR3 extends over 16 amino acids. Germline CDR1 and CDR2: MNHEY and SMNVEV (reference sequence). Trimming removed 1 base from V and 5 bases from J; junction bases left unmatched: 6. As concerns this clonotype: Its target is not known.

Cultured CD4+ T cell DNA was sequenced using the Oncomine TCR Beta short-read assay. Via MiXCR, TCRdb re-called the PCR reads, giving one row per CDR3 protein. The data show about 18,000 distinct CDR3 sequences, with about 45% seen just once and under 8.5% held by the top ten. The gene calls are TRBV27 and TRBJ2-5, with TRBD2 identical over 11 bases. The material was CD4+ T cells from blood, cultured in vitro, obtained after SARS-CoV-2 vaccination. This clonotype originated in a human donor who had recovered from COVID-19. The CDR3 DNA sequence: TGTGCCAGCAGTTTATTCCTAGCGGGGGGCTGGGAGACCCAGTACTTC. It yields the protein CASSLFLAGGWETQYF.